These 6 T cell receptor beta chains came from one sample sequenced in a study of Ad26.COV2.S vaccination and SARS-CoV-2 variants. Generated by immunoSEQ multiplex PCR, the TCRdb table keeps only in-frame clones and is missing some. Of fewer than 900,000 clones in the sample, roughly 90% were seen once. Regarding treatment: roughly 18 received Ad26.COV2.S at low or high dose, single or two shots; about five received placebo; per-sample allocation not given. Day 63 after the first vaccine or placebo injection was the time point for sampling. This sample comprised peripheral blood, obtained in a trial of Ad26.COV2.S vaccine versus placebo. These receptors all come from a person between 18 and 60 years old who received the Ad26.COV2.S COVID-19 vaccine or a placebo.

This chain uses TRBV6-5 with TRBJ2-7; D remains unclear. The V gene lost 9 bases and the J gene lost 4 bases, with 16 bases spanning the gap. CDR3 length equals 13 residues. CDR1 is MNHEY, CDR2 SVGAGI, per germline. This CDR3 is CASERHLQYEQYF. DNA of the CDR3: TGTGCCAGTGAACGACACCTTCAATACGAGCAGTACTTC.

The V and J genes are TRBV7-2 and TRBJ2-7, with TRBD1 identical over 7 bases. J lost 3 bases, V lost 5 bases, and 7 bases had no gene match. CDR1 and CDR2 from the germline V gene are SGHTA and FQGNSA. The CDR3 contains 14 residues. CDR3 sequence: CASSPGQAIYEQYF. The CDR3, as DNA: TGTGCCAGCAGCCCTGGACAGGCGATCTACGAGCAGTACTTC. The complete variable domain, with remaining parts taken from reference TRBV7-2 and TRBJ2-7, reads GAGVSQSPSNKVTEKGKDVELRCDPISGHTALYWYRQSLGQGLEFLIYFQGNSAPDKSGLPSDRFSAERTGGSVSTLTIQRTQQEDSAVYLCASSPGQAIYEQYFGPGTRLTVT.

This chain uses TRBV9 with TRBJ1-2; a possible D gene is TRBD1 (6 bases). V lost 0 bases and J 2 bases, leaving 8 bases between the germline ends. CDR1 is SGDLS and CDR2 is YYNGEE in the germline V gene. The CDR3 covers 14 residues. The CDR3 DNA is TGTGCCAGCAGCGTAGCTACAGGGAACTATGGCTACACCTTC. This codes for CASSVATGNYGYTF. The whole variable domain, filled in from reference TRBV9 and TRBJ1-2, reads DSGVTQTPKHLITATGQRVTLRCSPRSGDLSVYWYQQSLDQGLQFLIQYYNGEERAKGNILERFSAQQFPDLHSELNLSSLELGDSALYFCASSVATGNYGYTFGSGTRLTVV.

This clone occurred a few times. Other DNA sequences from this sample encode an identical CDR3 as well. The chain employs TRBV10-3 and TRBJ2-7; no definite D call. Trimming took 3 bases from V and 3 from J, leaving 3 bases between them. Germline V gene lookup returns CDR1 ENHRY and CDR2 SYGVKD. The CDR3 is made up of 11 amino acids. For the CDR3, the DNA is TGTGCCATCAGTGATCTCTACGAGCAGTACTTC. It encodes CAISDLYEQYF.

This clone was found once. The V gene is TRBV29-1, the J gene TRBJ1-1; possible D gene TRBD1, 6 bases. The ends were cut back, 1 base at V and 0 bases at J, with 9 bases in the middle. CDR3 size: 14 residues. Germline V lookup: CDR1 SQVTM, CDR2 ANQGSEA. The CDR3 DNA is TGCAGCGTTGAAGTGACAGGCATGAACACTGAAGCTTTCTTT. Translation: CSVEVTGMNTEAFF.

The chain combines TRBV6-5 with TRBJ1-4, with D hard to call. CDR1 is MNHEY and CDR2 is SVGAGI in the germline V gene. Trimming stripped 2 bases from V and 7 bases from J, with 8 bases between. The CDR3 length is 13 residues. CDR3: CASSYSTFEKLFF. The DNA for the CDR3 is TGTGCCAGCAGTTACAGTACCTTTGAAAAACTGTTTTTT.